Given below is one TCR beta chain in context. Its antigen is not yet known. Base qualities were left out, and no much larger clone turns up one base away. Sequences MNHEY (CDR1) and SMNVEV (CDR2) are obtained from the germline V gene (reference sequence). V and J are truncated by 5 bases and 5 bases respectively, leaving an intervening sequence of 15 bases. Measured from the cysteine to the phenylalanine, the CDR3 is 14 residues long. The retained sequence is limited to the CDR3, 42 bases, with the frame set at the first base. This sample was taken from a study of control samples from healthy donors and cancer patients (dated by TCRdb to the early 2020s). Libraries were made using the immunoSEQ multiplex PCR assay. TCRdb holds this immuneACCESS table with in-frame rearrangements only. Some clones are missing; in checked studies, unresolved V genes explain under half, and the rest has no known cause. This sample is represented by fewer than 40,000 clones; over 85% of them were singletons. The ten most abundant clones make up about 1.5% of the sample.

The sequenced sample consisted of PBMCs. The sequence joins TRBV27 to TRBJ2-5; the D gene is possibly TRBD1, with 5 bases matching. This clonotype originated in a man aged 40-49 years with colorectal cancer. CDR3 sequence: CASSALSKGETQYF. The DNA is as follows: TGTGCCAGCAGTGCACTCTCTAAGGGGGAGACCCAGTACTTC.